A selection of T cell receptor beta chains follows, all from one sample in a study of blood T cells in healthy people across ages. A single record per CDR3 protein comes from TCRdb applying MiXCR to the 5' RACE reads. This sample yields 700,000 to 850,000 distinct CDR3 sequences, of which 35% to 40% are seen a single time; roughly 13% belongs to the top ten. The sequencing input was blood. The receptor source for this set is a man between 18 and 35 years old in good health. Both conserved end residues are part of each CDR3. D genes are given only for firm matches. Rows give clone size only sometimes, using once, few, many, or a class for an expanded clone.

abundance: few
v_gene: TRBV12-3/TRBV12-4
d_gene: TRBD1
j_gene: TRBJ1-5
CDR3aa: CASSSWTGGRNQPQHF
CDR3nt: TGTGCCAGCAGCTCCTGGACAGGGGGCCGGAATCAGCCCCAGCATTTT

abundance: many
v_gene: TRBV25-1
d_gene: -
j_gene: TRBJ1-2
CDR3aa: CASSDGTVEGYGYTF
CDR3nt: TGTGCCAGCAGTGACGGGACGGTGGAGGGGTATGGCTACACCTTC

abundance: few
v_gene: TRBV4-3
d_gene: -
j_gene: TRBJ1-5
CDR3aa: CASSQETDNQPQHF
CDR3nt: TGCGCCAGCAGCCAAGAGACAGACAATCAGCCCCAGCATTTT

abundance: -
v_gene: TRBV7-3
d_gene: TRBD1
j_gene: TRBJ1-3
CDR3aa: CASSLKTGGRNTIYF
CDR3nt: TGTGCCAGCAGCTTAAAGACAGGGGGAAGAAACACCATATATTTT

abundance: -
v_gene: TRBV5-1
d_gene: -
j_gene: TRBJ2-2
CDR3aa: CASSFGTSRGTGELFF
CDR3nt: TGCGCCAGCAGCTTTGGGACATCAAGGGGCACCGGGGAGCTGTTTTTT

abundance: -
v_gene: TRBV6-6
d_gene: -
j_gene: TRBJ1-1
CDR3aa: CASTITGVIDTEAFF
CDR3nt: TGTGCCAGCACTATTACTGGGGTTATCGACACTGAAGCTTTCTTT

abundance: -
v_gene: TRBV6-5
d_gene: -
j_gene: TRBJ2-1
CDR3aa: CASSYSFRSTRSSYNEQFF
CDR3nt: TGTGCCAGCAGTTACTCGTTTCGAAGCACCCGGAGCTCCTACAATGAGCAGTTCTTC

abundance: -
v_gene: TRBV20-1
d_gene: -
j_gene: TRBJ2-1
CDR3aa: CSAGGTVYNEQFF
CDR3nt: TGCAGTGCTGGGGGGACGGTGTACAATGAGCAGTTCTTC

abundance: -
v_gene: TRBV20-1
d_gene: -
j_gene: TRBJ1-2
CDR3aa: CSARTGGHGYTF
CDR3nt: TGCAGTGCTCGGACGGGAGGACATGGCTACACCTTC

abundance: -
v_gene: TRBV24-1
d_gene: -
j_gene: TRBJ1-2
CDR3aa: CATSVPLAGTAAYGYTF
CDR3nt: TGTGCCACCAGTGTTCCGCTCGCGGGTACAGCTGCGTATGGCTACACCTTC

abundance: -
v_gene: TRBV27
d_gene: -
j_gene: TRBJ1-2
CDR3aa: CASSLNSRLGYTF
CDR3nt: TGTGCCAGCAGTTTAAATTCCCGGTTGGGCTACACCTTC

abundance: -
v_gene: TRBV20-1
d_gene: TRBD2
j_gene: TRBJ2-2
CDR3aa: CSARGWPSGAPGGELFF
CDR3nt: TGCAGTGCTAGAGGATGGCCTAGCGGGGCCCCGGGAGGGGAGCTGTTTTTT

abundance: -
v_gene: TRBV4-1
d_gene: -
j_gene: TRBJ1-1
CDR3aa: CASSQPGRNTEAFF
CDR3nt: TGCGCCAGCAGCCAACCGGGGAGGAACACTGAAGCTTTCTTT

abundance: -
v_gene: TRBV29-1
d_gene: -
j_gene: TRBJ2-7
CDR3aa: CSAGGLPDNSYEQYF
CDR3nt: TGCAGCGCCGGAGGTCTCCCTGACAACTCCTACGAGCAGTACTTC

abundance: -
v_gene: TRBV7-2
d_gene: TRBD2
j_gene: TRBJ2-3
CDR3aa: CASSTQSGKYF
CDR3nt: TGTGCCAGCAGCACACAGAGCGGGAAGTATTTT

abundance: few
v_gene: TRBV20-1
d_gene: TRBD2
j_gene: TRBJ2-3
CDR3aa: CSARPPSGRGDTQYF
CDR3nt: TGCAGTGCCCGCCCCCCTAGCGGGAGGGGAGATACGCAGTATTTT

abundance: few
v_gene: TRBV29-1
d_gene: TRBD1
j_gene: TRBJ1-1
CDR3aa: CSALGIDRADANTEAFF
CDR3nt: TGCAGCGCTCTTGGGATCGACAGGGCGGATGCGAACACTGAAGCTTTCTTT

abundance: -
v_gene: TRBV9
d_gene: TRBD2
j_gene: TRBJ2-3
CDR3aa: CASSVKTSGGDTQYF
CDR3nt: TGTGCCAGCAGCGTAAAGACTAGCGGGGGAGATACGCAGTATTTT

abundance: -
v_gene: TRBV20-1
d_gene: -
j_gene: TRBJ2-6
CDR3aa: CSAFGLSPGVLTF
CDR3nt: TGCAGTGCCTTCGGACTCTCACCCGGCGTCCTGACTTTC